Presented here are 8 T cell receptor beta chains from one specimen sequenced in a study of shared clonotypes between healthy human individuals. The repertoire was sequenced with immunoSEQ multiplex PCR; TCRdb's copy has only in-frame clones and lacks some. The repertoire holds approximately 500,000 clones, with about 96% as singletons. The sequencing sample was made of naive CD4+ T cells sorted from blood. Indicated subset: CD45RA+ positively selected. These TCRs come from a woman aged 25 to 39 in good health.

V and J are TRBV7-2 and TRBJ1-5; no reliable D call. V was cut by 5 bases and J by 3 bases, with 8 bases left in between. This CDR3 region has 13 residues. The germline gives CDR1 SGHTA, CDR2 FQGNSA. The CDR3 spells CASSTSTNQPQHF. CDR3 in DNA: TGTGCCAGCAGCACCAGCACCAATCAGCCCCAGCATTTT. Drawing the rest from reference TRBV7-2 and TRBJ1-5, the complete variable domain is GAGVSQSPSNKVTEKGKDVELRCDPISGHTALYWYRQSLGQGLEFLIYFQGNSAPDKSGLPSDRFSAERTGGSVSTLTIQRTQQEDSAVYLCASSTSTNQPQHFGDGTRLSIL.

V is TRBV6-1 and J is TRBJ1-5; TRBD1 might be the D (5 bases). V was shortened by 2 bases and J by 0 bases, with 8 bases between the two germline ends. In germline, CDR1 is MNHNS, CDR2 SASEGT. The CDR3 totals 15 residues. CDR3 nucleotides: TGTGCCAGCAGTGAAACGGGGCATAGCAATCAGCCCCAGCATTTT. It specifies CASSETGHSNQPQHF.

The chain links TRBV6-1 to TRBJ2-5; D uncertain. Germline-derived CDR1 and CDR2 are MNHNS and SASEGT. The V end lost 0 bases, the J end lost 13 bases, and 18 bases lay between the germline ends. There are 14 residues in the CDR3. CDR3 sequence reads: CASSEAVERGHGYF. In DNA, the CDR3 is TGTGCCAGCAGTGAAGCTGTAGAACGAGGCCATGGGTACTTC.

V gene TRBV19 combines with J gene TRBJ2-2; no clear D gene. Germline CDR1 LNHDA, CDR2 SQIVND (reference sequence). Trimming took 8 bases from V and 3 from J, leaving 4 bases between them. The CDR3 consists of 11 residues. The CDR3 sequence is CASHDTGELFF. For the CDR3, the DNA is TGTGCCAGTCATGACACCGGGGAGCTGTTTTTT.

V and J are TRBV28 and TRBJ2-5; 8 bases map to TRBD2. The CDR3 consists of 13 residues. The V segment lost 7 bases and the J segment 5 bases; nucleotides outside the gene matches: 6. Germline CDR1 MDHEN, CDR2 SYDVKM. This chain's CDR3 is CASNQSGGETQYF. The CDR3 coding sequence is TGTGCCAGCAACCAATCGGGGGGGGAGACCCAGTACTTC. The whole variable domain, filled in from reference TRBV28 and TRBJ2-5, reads DVKVTQSSRYLVKRTGEKVFLECVQDMDHENMFWYRQDPGLGLRLIYFSYDVKMKEKGDIPEGYSVSREKKERFSLILESASTNQTSMYLCASNQSGGETQYFGPGTRLLVL.

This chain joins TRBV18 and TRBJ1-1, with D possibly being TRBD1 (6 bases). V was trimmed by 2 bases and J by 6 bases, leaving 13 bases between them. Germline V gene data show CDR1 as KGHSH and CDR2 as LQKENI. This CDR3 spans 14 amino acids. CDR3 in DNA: TGTGCCAGCTCACCATCACAGGGAAGGCCTGAAGCTTTCTTT. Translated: CASSPSQGRPEAFF.

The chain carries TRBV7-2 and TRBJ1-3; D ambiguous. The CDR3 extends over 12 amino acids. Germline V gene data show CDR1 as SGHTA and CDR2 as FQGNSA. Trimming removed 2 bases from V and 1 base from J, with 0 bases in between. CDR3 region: CASSLSGNTIYF. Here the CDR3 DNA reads TGTGCCAGCAGCTTATCTGGAAACACCATATATTTT.

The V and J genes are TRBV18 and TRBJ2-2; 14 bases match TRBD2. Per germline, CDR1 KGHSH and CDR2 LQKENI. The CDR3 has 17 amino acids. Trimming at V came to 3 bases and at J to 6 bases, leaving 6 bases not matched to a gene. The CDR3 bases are TGTGCCAGCTCACCCGGGACTAGCGGGAGTGTTGCCGGGGAGCTGTTTTTT. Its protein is CASSPGTSGSVAGELFF.